Shown below are 21 T cell receptor beta chains from a single sample sequenced in a study of T cell changes during pregnancy in multiple sclerosis. Measured with immunoSEQ multiplex PCR; TCRdb has only the in-frame clones, and not every one. This sample has 40,000 to 55,000 clones; about 91% occur once, and the top ten carry under 9.5%. The sample consisted of CD8+ T cells from peripheral blood mononuclear cells, taken after pregnancy. Receptors were obtained from a female donor with multiple sclerosis, enrolled in a pregnancy study.

The rearrangement joins TRBV4-2 to TRBJ2-7; 11 nucleotides align to TRBD2. The CDR3 loop spans 15 amino acids. The V gene end was trimmed by 1 base and the J gene end by 7 bases; junction bases not matched to a gene: 6. Germline V gene data show CDR1 as LGHNA and CDR2 as YNFKEQ. The CDR3 here is CASSQGLSGRVEQYF. The CDR3 DNA reads TGTGCCAGCAGCCAAGGTCTTAGCGGGAGGGTTGAGCAGTACTTC.

The chain recombines TRBV6-1 with TRBJ1-1; a possible D gene is TRBD1 (6 bases). The V and J ends lost 6 bases and 1 base respectively, with 15 bases between them. In germline, CDR1 is MNHNS, CDR2 SASEGT. The CDR3 runs 15 residues. This CDR3 reads CASSLSGEGNTEAFF. CDR3 in DNA: TGTGCCAGCAGCTTATCAGGGGAGGGGAACACTGAAGCTTTCTTT.

In DNA, the CDR3 is TGTGCCAGCACCCGGACTAGCGGGCCGGCAGATACGCAGTATTTT. As protein: CASTRTSGPADTQYF. This chain links TRBV7-9 with TRBJ2-3; 11 nucleotides align to TRBD2. Germline-derived CDR1 and CDR2 are SEHNR and FQNEAQ (reference sequence). The CDR3 extends over 15 amino acids. V dropped 7 bases and J dropped 4; count of bases not matched to a gene: 7.

The V gene is TRBV9, the J gene TRBJ1-1; D is uncertain. Germline V CDR1 and CDR2: SGDLS, YYNGEE. The V end was cut by 3 bases, the J end by 7 bases, with 16 bases between. This CDR3 has 14 amino acids. The CDR3 coding sequence is TGTGCCAGCAGCGCGAAATTTAGCGCGGGTGAAGCTTTCTTT. Protein: CASSAKFSAGEAFF. Based on the CDR3 plus reference TRBV9 and TRBJ1-1, the full variable domain is DSGVTQTPKHLITATGQRVTLRCSPRSGDLSVYWYQQSLDQGLQFLIQYYNGEERAKGNILERFSAQQFPDLHSELNLSSLELGDSALYFCASSAKFSAGEAFFGQGTRLTVV.

V is TRBV27 and J is TRBJ1-5; D ambiguous. The CDR3 runs to 14 residues. Per the germline V gene, CDR1 is MNHEY and CDR2 is SMNVEV (reference sequence). Trimming stripped 1 base from V and 4 bases from J, with 8 bases between. The CDR3 coding sequence is TGTGCCAGCAGTTTATGGCGCGGGAATCAGCCCCAGCATTTT. It translates to CASSLWRGNQPQHF.

V and J are TRBV14 and TRBJ1-2; D is ambiguous. Germline CDR1 is SGHDN and CDR2 is FVKESK. Trimming stripped 2 bases from V and 4 bases from J, with 14 bases between. This CDR3 is 15 amino acids long. The CDR3 sequence: CASSQTLAGGYGYTF. The CDR3, as DNA: TGTGCCAGCAGCCAAACACTCGCAGGTGGCTATGGCTACACCTTC.

The chain is built from TRBV19 and TRBJ1-2; TRBD1 is a possible D gene (6 bases). Germline lookup yields CDR1 LNHDA and CDR2 SQIVND (reference sequence). The CDR3 is made up of 13 amino acids. Deletions cut 6 bases from V and 6 bases from J, with 14 bases between. In nucleotides, the CDR3 is TGTGCCAGTAGGGCGACAGGATTGGATGGCTACACCTTC. Translated, it gives CASRATGLDGYTF.

The V and J genes are TRBV27 and TRBJ2-7, with 7 positions matching TRBD1. J gave up 0 bases and V 3 bases, and 5 bases lay outside the gene matches. The CDR3 consists of 15 residues. In germline, CDR1 is MNHEY, CDR2 SMNVEV (reference sequence). CDR3 DNA sequence: TGTGCCAGCAGTTTGGACCGGGACAGCTCCTACGAGCAGTACTTC. It yields the protein CASSLDRDSSYEQYF.

This chain links TRBV19 with TRBJ2-6; a weak D match, TRBD1 (6 bases). Germline V lookup: CDR1 LNHDA, CDR2 SQIVND (reference sequence). V was clipped by 6 bases and J by 0 bases, with 15 bases between them. There are 17 residues in the CDR3. The CDR3 nucleotides are TGTGCCAGTAGGGACAGTTCAGACCGCTCTGGGGCCAACGTCCTGACTTTC. Protein product: CASRDSSDRSGANVLTF.

The chain joins TRBV5-4 to TRBJ2-3; D may be TRBD2 (6 bases). V lost 2 bases and J 2 bases, leaving 9 bases between the germline ends. Germline V gene lookup returns CDR1 SGHNT and CDR2 YYREEE (reference sequence). CDR3 length: 14 residues. This CDR3 reads CASSLSGFTDTQYF. The DNA of the CDR3 is TGTGCCAGCAGCTTAAGCGGGTTCACAGATACGCAGTATTTT.

The rearrangement joins TRBV30 to TRBJ1-1; TRBD1 is a possible D gene (6 bases). The length of the CDR3 is 14 residues. CDR1 is GTSNPN and CDR2 is SVGIG in the germline V gene (reference sequence). Trimming removed 0 bases from V and 8 bases from J, with 16 bases in between. The CDR3 region is CAWSVGGATGEAFF. As DNA, the CDR3 is TGTGCCTGGAGTGTAGGGGGGGCGACGGGGGAAGCTTTCTTT.

V is TRBV6-1 and J is TRBJ2-2; D gene unclear. The CDR3 covers 13 residues. The V gene's germline CDR1 is MNHNS and CDR2 SASEGT. V was shortened by 10 bases and J by 5 bases, with 14 bases between the two germline ends. CDR3 protein: CATLSGRTGELFF. The CDR3 bases are TGTGCCACCCTCTCAGGCAGAACCGGGGAGCTGTTTTTT.

This clone appeared a few times. The CDR3 nucleotides are TGCGCCAGCAGCCAAGAGGTCAGGGTGAACACTGAAGCTTTCTTT. Translating gives CASSQEVRVNTEAFF. The rearrangement joins TRBV4-1 to TRBJ1-1, with TRBD1 as a possible D gene (5 bases). This CDR3 is 15 amino acids long. CDR1 and CDR2 from the germline V gene are MGHRA and YSYEKL. With 0 bases removed from V and 0 bases from J, the gap between germline ends came to 8 bases.

V is TRBV6-4 and J is TRBJ1-1; tentatively, D is TRBD1 (5 bases). Trimming cost V 6 bases and J 0 bases, with 8 bases left between them. The CDR3 spans 13 residues. Per the germline V gene, CDR1 is MRHNA and CDR2 is SNTAGT. CDR3 loop: CASRGHLNTEAFF. The CDR3 bases are TGTGCCAGCAGAGGACATCTGAACACTGAAGCTTTCTTT.

This clone was recorded only once. The V gene is TRBV9, the J gene TRBJ2-7, with TRBD1 matching 9 bases. CDR1 SGDLS and CDR2 YYNGEE come from the germline V gene. This CDR3 has 14 amino acids. Trimming cost V 3 bases and J 3 bases; bases outside gene matches: 4. CDR3 in amino acids: CASSGTGVNYEQYF. The CDR3 nucleotides read TGTGCCAGCAGCGGGACAGGGGTAAACTACGAGCAGTACTTC.

V and J are TRBV7-9 and TRBJ2-3; maybe TRBD2 (6 bases). Germline values: CDR1 SEHNR, CDR2 FQNEAQ (reference sequence). The CDR3 consists of 15 residues. The V and J ends lost 4 bases and 0 bases respectively, with 11 bases between them. The CDR3 DNA follows: TGTGCCAGCAGCTCCCGACTAGTGAGCACAGATACGCAGTATTTT. It codes for CASSSRLVSTDTQYF.

V and J are TRBV27 and TRBJ2-1, with 10 bases that match TRBD2. CDR3 length: 16 amino acids. CDR1 and CDR2 from the germline V gene are MNHEY and SMNVEV (reference sequence). With 7 bases clipped from V and 4 bases from J, the junction kept 10 bases outside the gene matches. For the CDR3, the DNA is TGTGCCAGCACCAATTTAGCGGGGGGTCTTTACAATGAGCAGTTCTTC. This gives the protein CASTNLAGGLYNEQFF.

The J gene is TRBJ1-2, the V gene TRBV19; 7 nucleotides agree with TRBD1. The length of the CDR3 is 12 residues. The germline V gene encodes CDR1 LNHDA and CDR2 SQIVND (reference sequence). After removal of 8 bases from V and 3 bases from J, the junction contained 3 bases not matched to a gene. The CDR3 protein is CASQGQDYGYTF. DNA of the CDR3: TGTGCCAGTCAAGGACAGGACTATGGCTACACCTTC. The variable domain in full, with the rest retrieved from reference TRBV19 and TRBJ1-2, is DGGITQSPKYLFRKEGQNVTLSCEQNLNHDAMYWYRQDPGQGLRLIYYSQIVNDFQKGDIAEGYSVSREKKESFPLTVTSAQKNPTAFYLCASQGQDYGYTFGSGTRLTVV.

The chain links TRBV4-3 to TRBJ2-6, with TRBD1 matching 7 bases. The CDR3 loop spans 17 amino acids. Germline loops: CDR1 LGHNA, CDR2 YSLEER. V lost 4 bases, J lost 0 bases, and 6 bases stayed unmatched. CDR3 sequence reads: CASSPTGDSSGANVLTF. CDR3 in DNA: TGCGCCAGCAGCCCTACAGGGGATAGCTCTGGGGCCAACGTCCTGACTTTC.

The chain employs TRBV30 and TRBJ1-2; no definite D call. Per germline, CDR1 GTSNPN and CDR2 SVGIG (reference sequence). V was cut by 5 bases and J by 5 bases, with 21 bases left in between. The CDR3 is 15 residues long. The CDR3: CAWVALGRHWYGYTF. In DNA, the CDR3 is TGTGCCTGGGTTGCCTTGGGCCGACACTGGTATGGCTACACCTTC.

A single count supports this clone. The chain is built from TRBV4-3 and TRBJ2-7, with D possibly TRBD2 on 6 matching bases. The ends were cut back, 0 bases at V and 12 bases at J, with 21 bases in the middle. The CDR3 spans 15 residues. Germline CDR1 LGHNA, CDR2 YSLEER. CDR3 DNA sequence: TGCGCCAGCAGCCAAGATCTGCAGCGGGCGCTCCCCCCGTACTTC. It encodes CASSQDLQRALPPYF.